This T cell receptor beta chain was recovered during a study of shared clonotypes between healthy human individuals. Study-wide points: Rarefaction revealed incomplete sorted-subset sequencing despite large depth. Four donors had 4% to 6.5% of their naive CD4 clonotypes in common. The expectation was that sequencing depth would affect clonotype sharing among donors.

This clone was recorded a few times. Its antigen is as yet unknown. The deep-level immunoSEQ assay was used. Generated by immunoSEQ multiplex PCR, the TCRdb table keeps only in-frame clones and is missing some. In the table there are 2.3 million or so clones, over 85% of which are singletons. The receptor comes from a young man in good health. Some clones in this sample may be carry-over from other donors' samples. The specimen was naive CD4+ T cells from PBMCs. Subset given: CD45RA+ positively selected.

CDR3 residues: CASSYADSYEQYF. For the CDR3, the DNA is TGCGCCAGCAGCTACGCGGACTCCTACGAGCAGTACTTC. The gene calls are TRBV5-1 and TRBJ2-7; D is undetermined. CDR3 length equals 13 residues. Germline assignment: CDR1 SGHRS and CDR2 YFSETQ. V was shortened by 3 bases and J by 0 bases, with 7 bases between the two germline ends. Variable domain in full (rest from reference TRBV5-1 and TRBJ2-7): KAGVTQTPRYLIKTRGQQVTLSCSPISGHRSVSWYQQTPGQGLQFLFEYFSETQRNKGNFPGRFSGRQFSNSRSEMNVSTLELGDSALYLCASSYADSYEQYFGPGTRLTVT.